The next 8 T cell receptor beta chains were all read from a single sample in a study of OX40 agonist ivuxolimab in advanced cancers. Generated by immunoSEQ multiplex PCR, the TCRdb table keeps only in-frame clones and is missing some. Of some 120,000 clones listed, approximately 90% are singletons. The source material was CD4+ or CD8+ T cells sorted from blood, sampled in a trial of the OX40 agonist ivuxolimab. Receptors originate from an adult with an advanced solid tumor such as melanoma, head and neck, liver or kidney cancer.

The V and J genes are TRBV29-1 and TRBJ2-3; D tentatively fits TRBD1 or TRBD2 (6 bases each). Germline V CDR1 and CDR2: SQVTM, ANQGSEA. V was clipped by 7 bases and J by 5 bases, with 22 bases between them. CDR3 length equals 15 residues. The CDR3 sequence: CSAHLWGAQVDTQYF. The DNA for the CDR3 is TGCAGCGCCCACCTATGGGGGGCCCAGGTAGATACGCAGTATTTT.

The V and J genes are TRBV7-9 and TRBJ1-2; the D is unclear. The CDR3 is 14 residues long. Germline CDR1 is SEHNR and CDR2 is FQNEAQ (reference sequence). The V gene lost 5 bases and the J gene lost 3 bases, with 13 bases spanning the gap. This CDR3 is CASSVGPTYYGYTF. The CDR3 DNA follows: TGTGCCAGCAGCGTCGGACCGACATACTATGGCTACACCTTC. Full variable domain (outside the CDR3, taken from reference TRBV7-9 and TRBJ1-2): DTGVSQNPRHKITKRGQNVTFRCDPISEHNRLYWYRQTLGQGPEFLTYFQNEAQLEKSRLLSDRFSAERPKGSFSTLEIQRTEQGDSAMYLCASSVGPTYYGYTFGSGTRLTVV.

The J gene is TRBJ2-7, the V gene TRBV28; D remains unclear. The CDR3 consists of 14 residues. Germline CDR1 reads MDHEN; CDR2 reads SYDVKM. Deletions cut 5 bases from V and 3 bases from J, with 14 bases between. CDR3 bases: TGTGCCAGCAGTCCAGTTTCCAGGCTCTACGAGCAGTACTTC. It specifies CASSPVSRLYEQYF.

The CDR3 DNA reads as TGTGCCAGCAGTACCAGACAGGGGGCGTACGAGCAGTACTTC. This gives the protein CASSTRQGAYEQYF. This sequence joins TRBV6-5 and TRBJ2-7, with TRBD1 matching 10 bases. The trim removed 5 bases at V and 4 bases at J, leaving 5 bases unmatched. From germline, CDR1 is MNHEY and CDR2 SVGAGI. This CDR3 contains 14 residues.

The CDR3 is CASSIFGLSYEQYF. The CDR3 nucleotides read TGTGCCAGCAGCATCTTCGGGCTCTCCTACGAGCAGTACTTC. V usage is TRBV5-4 and J usage is TRBJ2-7; D gene unclear. The CDR3 runs 14 residues. CDR1 and CDR2 (germline): SGHNT, YYREEE (reference sequence). Deletions cut 4 bases from V and 0 bases from J, with 11 bases between. The full variable domain, in which reference TRBV5-4 and TRBJ2-7 provide the parts outside the CDR3, is ETGVTQSPTHLIKTRGQQVTLRCSSQSGHNTVSWYQQALGQGPQFIFQYYREEENGRGNFPPRFSGLQFPNYSSELNVNALELDDSALYLCASSIFGLSYEQYFGPGTRLTVT.

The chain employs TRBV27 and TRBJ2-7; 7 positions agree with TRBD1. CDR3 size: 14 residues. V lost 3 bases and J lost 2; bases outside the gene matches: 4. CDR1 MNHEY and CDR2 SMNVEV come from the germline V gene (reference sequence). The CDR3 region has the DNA TGTGCCAGCAGTTTTTGGCAGGGGGCCTACGAGCAGTACTTC. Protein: CASSFWQGAYEQYF.

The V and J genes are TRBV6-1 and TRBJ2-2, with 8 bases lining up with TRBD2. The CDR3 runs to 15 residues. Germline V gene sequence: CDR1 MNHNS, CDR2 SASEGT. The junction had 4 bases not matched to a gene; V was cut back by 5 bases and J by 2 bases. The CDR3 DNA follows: TGTGCCAGCAGTAGAAGCGGGGGAAACACCGGGGAGCTGTTTTTT. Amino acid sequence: CASSRSGGNTGELFF.

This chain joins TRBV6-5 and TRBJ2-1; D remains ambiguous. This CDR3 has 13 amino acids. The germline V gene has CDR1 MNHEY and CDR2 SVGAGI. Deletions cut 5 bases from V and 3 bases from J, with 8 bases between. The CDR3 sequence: CASSRLIYNEQFF. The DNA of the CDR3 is TGTGCCAGCAGTCGGTTAATCTACAATGAGCAGTTCTTC.